This T cell receptor beta chain was recovered during a study of Graves' ophthalmopathy and Graves' hyperthyroidism (dated 2018 in TCRdb). With respect to the entire study: Peripheral blood samples were taken at the time of initial diagnosis, before any treatment was given. The independent validation cohort included roughly 19 hyperthyroidism patients plus 17 patients who later progressed from hyperthyroidism to ophthalmopathy. In total, some 140 blood samples were TCR-sequenced: approximately 42 ophthalmopathy, under 85 hyperthyroidism and some 17 hyperthyroidism-to-ophthalmopathy patients. The study used signatures of the TCR beta repertoire to tell Graves' ophthalmopathy apart from Graves' hyperthyroidism and to predict which patients would progress to ophthalmopathy. To explore V-J signatures that distinguish ophthalmopathy from hyperthyroidism, a discovery set of about a hundred patients was enrolled, made up of approximately 45 with ophthalmopathy and some 60 with stable hyperthyroidism. Following sampling, methimazole starting at 30 mg daily was administered to hyperthyroidism patients, and high-dose intravenous methylprednisolone was administered to ophthalmopathy patients. T-cell repertoires of thyroid tissue and blood were compared in over 5 hyperthyroidism patients. Summary of the overall study and its limitations: Most expanded thyroid clonotypes with frequency above 0.001 were also detected in blood, suggesting blood repertoires may reflect the thyroid immune response. Sample size was not predetermined statistically, and investigators were not blinded to group allocation. Ophthalmopathy was separated from stable hyperthyroidism by the 13-signature model with more than 85% sensitivity and approximately 84% specificity in cross-validation and with 80%/75% in the test set. In validation, the model predicted ophthalmopathy progression with 70.59% sensitivity and around 72% specificity; some 13 predicted patients were CT-confirmed with GO in a median of around 6.5 months.

Ophthalmopathy patients were characterized by moderately to severely active disease, a Clinical Activity Score of at least 3, a NOSPECS grade of at least 4, and a disease duration under 3 months. Patients with other autoimmune diseases, uncontrolled infections, pregnancy or lactation were excluded. Diagnosis relied on clinical symptoms, serum thyroxine, TRAb, thyroid ultrasound and orbital computed tomography. PBMCs were isolated from approximately 10 ml of fresh peripheral blood by Ficoll-Paque density gradient centrifugation. Total RNA was extracted using Trizol reagent, and RNA quality was checked on an Agilent 2100 Bioanalyzer. As for this clonotype: This receptor's antigen is unknown. No base-level quality is on record; no much larger clone is a single base apart.

CDR1 and CDR2, per the germline V gene, are SGHTA and FQGNSA. The CDR3 holds 15 amino acids from the cysteine to the phenylalanine. Left in the record is the CDR3 DNA by itself, 45 bases read in frame from the first base. The junction carries 13 bases between V and J, which are trimmed by 7 bases and 0 bases respectively. For repertoire sequencing, TCR beta CDR3 regions were amplified from RNA transcripts. The first round of RT-PCR was done with HTBI primers and the Qiagen OneStep RT-PCR kit, and was followed by a second round of multiplex PCR, then size selection and purification. The libraries underwent paired-end sequencing with 100 bp reads on an Illumina HiSeq2000. In the original analysis: SOAPnuke was used for read processing, and reads with adapters, uncalled bases, a mean Phred below 15, or no exact constant-primer or identifier match were discarded. High-quality paired reads were merged with COPE v1.2.5. Clonotypes were defined as unique nucleotide sequences and were aligned to IMGT TRB V, D and J references using MiTCR v1.1. The analysis was limited to V-J combinations with a frequency above 0.0001, which together covered 99.2% of repertoires. For each V-J combination, a TCR clonal expansion and chaos score was defined as the ratio of F50 clonal expansion to chaos observed in the TCRdist matrix. Welch's t-statistics and random forest were used to narrow the features down to more than 10 V-J combinations, which were then fed into a naive Bayes classifier. Thyroid-blood repertoire similarity was quantified with the Morisita-Horn index. TCRdb redid the processing of the public reads, applying fastp at Q25 and MiXCR, and retained in-frame beta chains. Entries that share a CDR3 protein sequence are merged under the most common genes and DNA. It is TCRdb's table, rather than the study itself, that gives the V and J calls and clone size. For this sample there are almost 750,000 distinct CDR3 sequences; about 44% appear just once. The ten most abundant clones make up less than 55% of the sample.

The V gene is TRBV7-2 and the J gene is TRBJ1-3; the D gene assignment is ambiguous. The sample taken for sequencing was peripheral blood. The sequence was obtained from an adult man with Graves' ophthalmopathy. The DNA sequence follows: TGTGCCAGCACCTCTTATGGGGTCTCTGGAAACACCATATATTTT. It translates to CASTSYGVSGNTIYF.